What follows is one T cell receptor (beta chain) and its context. No antigen is known for it. This sample was taken from a study of post-analysis software for immune sequencing data. Study outcomes and limitations: Controls' normalized Chao1 diversity significantly exceeded that of multiple sclerosis patients. In patients, about five TRBV segments were more frequent than in controls, with TRBV5-6, TRBV5-1 and TRBV20-1 among them.

TCR beta cDNA libraries included unique molecular identifiers. Each CDR3 protein gets one entry after TCRdb re-called the PCR reads with MiXCR. Of about 430,000 distinct CDR3 sequences detected, 30% to 40% appear once; the ten largest clones hold about 8%. V lost 2 bases and J lost 2; bases outside the gene matches: 6. The CDR3 runs to 16 residues. Germline V CDR1 and CDR2: DFQATT, SNEGSKA (reference sequence). The sample consisted of blood. This TCR came from a girl aged 2 to 10 with multiple sclerosis. This chain links TRBV20-1 with TRBJ1-2, with TRBD1 identical over 12 bases. CDR3 sequence: CSARPPGQGANYGYTF. CDR3 bases: TGCAGTGCTAGACCACCGGGACAGGGGGCCAACTATGGCTACACCTTC.